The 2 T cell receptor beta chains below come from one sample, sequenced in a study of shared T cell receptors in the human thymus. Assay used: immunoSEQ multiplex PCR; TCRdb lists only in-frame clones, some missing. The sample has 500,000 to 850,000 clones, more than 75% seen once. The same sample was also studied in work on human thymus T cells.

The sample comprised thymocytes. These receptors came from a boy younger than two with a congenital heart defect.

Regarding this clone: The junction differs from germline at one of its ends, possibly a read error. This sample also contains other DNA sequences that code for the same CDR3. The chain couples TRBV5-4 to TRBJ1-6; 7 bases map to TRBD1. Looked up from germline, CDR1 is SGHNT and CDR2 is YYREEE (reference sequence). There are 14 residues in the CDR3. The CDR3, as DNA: TGTGCCAGCAGCTTAACAGGGGATAATTCCCCCCTCCACTTT. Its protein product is CASSLTGDNSPLHF.

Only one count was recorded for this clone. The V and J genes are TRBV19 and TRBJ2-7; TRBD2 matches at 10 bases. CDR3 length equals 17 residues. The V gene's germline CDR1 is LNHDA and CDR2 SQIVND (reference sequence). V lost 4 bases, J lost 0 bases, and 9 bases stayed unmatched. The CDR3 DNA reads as TGTGCCAGTAGTACGCGGCCCGGGACTAGCGTCTCCTACGAGCAGTACTTC. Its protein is CASSTRPGTSVSYEQYF.